This T cell receptor beta chain comes out of a study of OX40 agonist ivuxolimab in advanced cancers. Generated by immunoSEQ multiplex PCR, the TCRdb table keeps only in-frame clones and is missing some. In the table there are about 30,000 clones, approximately 86% of which are singletons. CDR1 LGHNT and CDR2 FRNRAP come from the germline V gene. There are 16 residues in the CDR3. V lost 7 bases to trimming and J lost 5 bases; unmatched junction nucleotides: 13. The receptor's source is an adult with an advanced solid tumor such as melanoma, head and neck, liver or kidney cancer. The sequencing used CD4+ or CD8+ T cells sorted from blood, collected in a trial of the OX40 agonist ivuxolimab. The chain links TRBV12-5 to TRBJ2-2; 7 bases are shared with TRBD1. The CDR3 reads CASASIPDRETGELFF. CDR3 nucleotide sequence: TGTGCTAGTGCTTCCATCCCCGACAGGGAGACCGGGGAGCTGTTTTTT.